This is a list of T cell receptor beta chains from one sample in a study of T-cell memory formation after mild COVID-19. TCRdb reprocessed the 5' RACE reads via MiXCR and lists one record per CDR3 protein. Of 15,000 or so distinct CDR3 sequences listed, about a fifth are singletons. Sequencing was performed on PBMCs or a T cell subset sorted from them (not recorded which). These TCRs come from a man aged 18 to 30 who had mild COVID-19 (a few samples of this study predate the infection). Cell type and time point are not known. Each CDR3 is given with its conserved first and last residue. D genes are given only for firm matches.

j_call,d_call,v_call,cdr3_aa
TRBJ1-6,TRBD1,TRBV7-2,CASSIRTGNFNSPLHF
TRBJ2-1,TRBD2,TRBV9,CASSAGTSTDEQFF
TRBJ1-3,-,TRBV12-3/TRBV12-4,CASSLRHSGNTIYF
TRBJ2-2,-,TRBV3-1,CASSPPGDTGELFF
TRBJ1-6,-,TRBV11-2,CASSLTGGDSPLHF
TRBJ1-5,TRBD1,TRBV7-9,CASSNRGGNQPQHF
TRBJ2-1,TRBD2,TRBV7-6,CASSLGLAGRGLKHYNEQFF
TRBJ1-6,-,TRBV7-9,CASSLTWTSRRSPLHF
TRBJ2-6,-,TRBV7-2,CASSLPPGPSGANVLTF
TRBJ2-1,-,TRBV6-2/TRBV6-3,CASSYSTVLEQFF
TRBJ1-1,-,TRBV6-2/TRBV6-3,CASSEVGAAFF
TRBJ2-5,-,TRBV27,CASGGETQYF
TRBJ2-7,-,TRBV7-9,CASSPGTYEQYF
TRBJ2-3,TRBD2,TRBV7-3,CASSFRGSGVTTDTQYF
TRBJ2-7,TRBD2,TRBV7-8,CASSSRRLAGLYEQYF
TRBJ2-3,TRBD2,TRBV9,CASSVESRGGTDTQYF
TRBJ2-7,TRBD2,TRBV2,CASSEYGRASEQYF
TRBJ2-1,-,TRBV24-1,CATSDPSTRSNEQFF
TRBJ2-7,TRBD1,TRBV12-3/TRBV12-4,CASSLGMTGTGSYEQYF
TRBJ2-2,-,TRBV19,CASNPASLENTGELFF
TRBJ1-2,-,TRBV7-2,CASTGTKDGYTF
TRBJ2-3,TRBD2,TRBV7-2,CASSLTSGATDTQYF
TRBJ2-7,-,TRBV5-6,CASSFFHYEQYF
TRBJ2-7,-,TRBV11-2,CASSLGRRWLSYEQYF
TRBJ1-5,-,TRBV6-2/TRBV6-3,CARRGGEGNQPQHF
TRBJ2-3,TRBD2,TRBV7-6,CASSLSLAGLSTDTQYF
TRBJ2-1,-,TRBV5-1,CASSLAEEGEQFF
TRBJ2-5,-,TRBV4-2,CASSQEGEETQYF